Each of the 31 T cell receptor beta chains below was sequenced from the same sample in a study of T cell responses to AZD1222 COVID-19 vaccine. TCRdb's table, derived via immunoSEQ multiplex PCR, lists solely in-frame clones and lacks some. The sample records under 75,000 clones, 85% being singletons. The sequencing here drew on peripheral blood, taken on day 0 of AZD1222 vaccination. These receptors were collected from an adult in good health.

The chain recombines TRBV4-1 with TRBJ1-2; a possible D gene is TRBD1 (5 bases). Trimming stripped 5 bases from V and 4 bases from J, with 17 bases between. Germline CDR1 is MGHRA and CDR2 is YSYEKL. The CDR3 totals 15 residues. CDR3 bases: TGCGCCAGCAGCTTCCGGGACGCAGGGTCCTATGGCTACACCTTC. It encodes CASSFRDAGSYGYTF.

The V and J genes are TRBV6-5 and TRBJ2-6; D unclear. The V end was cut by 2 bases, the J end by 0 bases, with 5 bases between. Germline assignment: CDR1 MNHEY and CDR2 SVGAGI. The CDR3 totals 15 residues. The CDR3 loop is CASSYGVSGANVLTF. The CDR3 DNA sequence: TGTGCCAGCAGTTACGGGGTCTCTGGGGCCAACGTCCTGACTTTC.

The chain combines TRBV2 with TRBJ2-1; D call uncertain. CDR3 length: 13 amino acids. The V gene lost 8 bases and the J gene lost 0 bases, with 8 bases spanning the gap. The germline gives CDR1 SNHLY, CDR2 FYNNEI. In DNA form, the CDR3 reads TGTGCCAGCTTCCTACCCTCCTACAATGAGCAGTTCTTC. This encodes CASFLPSYNEQFF. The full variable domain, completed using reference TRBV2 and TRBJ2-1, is EPEVTQTPSHQVTQMGQEVILRCVPISNHLYFYWYRQILGQKVEFLVSFYNNEISEKSEIFDDQFSVERPDGSNFTLKIRSTKLEDSAMYFCASFLPSYNEQFFGPGTRLTVL.

CDR3 DNA: TGTGCCACACAGGGATTTTATGGCTACACCTTC. The encoded protein is CATQGFYGYTF. The chain links TRBV19 to TRBJ1-2, with D possibly matching TRBD1 (6 bases). Trimming removed 10 bases from V and 5 bases from J, with 11 bases in between. Germline V gene lookup returns CDR1 LNHDA and CDR2 SQIVND (reference sequence). The CDR3 consists of 11 residues.

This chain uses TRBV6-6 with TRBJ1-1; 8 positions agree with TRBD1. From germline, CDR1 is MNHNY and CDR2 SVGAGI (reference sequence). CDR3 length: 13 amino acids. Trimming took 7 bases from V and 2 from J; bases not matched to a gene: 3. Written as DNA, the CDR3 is TGTGCCAGCAAACAGGGGGTAAACACTGAAGCTTTCTTT. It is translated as CASKQGVNTEAFF.

In DNA form, the CDR3 reads TGTGCCTCCAGACGGTCAGCGGGAGGTGGTGATGAGCAGTTCTTC. Protein product: CASRRSAGGGDEQFF. The chain carries TRBV7-6 and TRBJ2-1; 9 nucleotides match TRBD2. The CDR3 totals 15 residues. The V segment lost 11 bases and the J segment 8 bases; nucleotides outside the gene matches: 16. Germline V gene sequence: CDR1 SGHVS, CDR2 FNYEAQ. Complete variable domain (other parts from reference TRBV7-6 and TRBJ2-1): GAGVSQSPRYKVTKRGQDVALRCDPISGHVSLYWYRQALGQGPEFLTYFNYEAQQDKSGLPNDRFSAERPEGSISTLTIQRTEQRDSAMYRCASRRSAGGGDEQFFGPGTRLTVL.

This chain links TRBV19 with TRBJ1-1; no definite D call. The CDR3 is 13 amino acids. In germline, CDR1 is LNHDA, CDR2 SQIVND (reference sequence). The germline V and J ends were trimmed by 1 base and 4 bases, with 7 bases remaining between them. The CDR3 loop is CASSIVGPTEAFF. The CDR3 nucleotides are TGTGCCAGTAGTATAGTAGGCCCCACTGAAGCTTTCTTT.

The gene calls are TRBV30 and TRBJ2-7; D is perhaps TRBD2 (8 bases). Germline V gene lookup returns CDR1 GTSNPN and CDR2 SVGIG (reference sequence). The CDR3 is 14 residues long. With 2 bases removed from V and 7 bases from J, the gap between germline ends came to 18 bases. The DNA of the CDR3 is TGTGCCTGGAGTCCGACTAGCGCAGGGGGGGAGCAGTACTTC. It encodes CAWSPTSAGGEQYF.

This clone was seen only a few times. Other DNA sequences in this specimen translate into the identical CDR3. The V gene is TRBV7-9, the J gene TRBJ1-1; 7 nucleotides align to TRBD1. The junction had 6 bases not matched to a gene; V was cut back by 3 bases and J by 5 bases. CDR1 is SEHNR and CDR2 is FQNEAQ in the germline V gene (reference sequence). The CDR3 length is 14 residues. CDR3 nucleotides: TGTGCCAGCAGCTTCGGCAGGGGGACGACTGAAGCTTTCTTT. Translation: CASSFGRGTTEAFF.

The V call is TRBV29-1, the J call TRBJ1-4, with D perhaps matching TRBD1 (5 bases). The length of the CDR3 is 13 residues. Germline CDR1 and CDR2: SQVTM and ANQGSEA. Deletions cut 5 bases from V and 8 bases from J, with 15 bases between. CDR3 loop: CSVRGTGTEKLFF. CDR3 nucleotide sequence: TGCAGCGTTCGAGGAACAGGAACAGAAAAACTGTTTTTT.

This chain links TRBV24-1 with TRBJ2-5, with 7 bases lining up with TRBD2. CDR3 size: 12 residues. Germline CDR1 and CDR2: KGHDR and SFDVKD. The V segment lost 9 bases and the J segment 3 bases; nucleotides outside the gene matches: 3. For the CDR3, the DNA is TGTGCCACCCGTCGGGGGGAAGAGACCCAGTACTTC. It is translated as CATRRGEETQYF.

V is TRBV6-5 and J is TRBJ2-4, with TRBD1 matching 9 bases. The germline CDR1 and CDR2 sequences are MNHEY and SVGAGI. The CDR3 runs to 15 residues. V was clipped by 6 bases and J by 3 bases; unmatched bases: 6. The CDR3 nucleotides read TGTGCCAGCAGAGGGGACAGGGCCGGCAAAAACATTCAGTACTTC. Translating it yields CASRGDRAGKNIQYF.

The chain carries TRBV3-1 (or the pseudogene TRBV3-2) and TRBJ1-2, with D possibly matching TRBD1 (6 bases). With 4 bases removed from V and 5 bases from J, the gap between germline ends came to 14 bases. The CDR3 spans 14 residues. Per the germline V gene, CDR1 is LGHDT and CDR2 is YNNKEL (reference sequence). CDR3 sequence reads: CASSPTRGGYGYTF. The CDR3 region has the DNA TGTGCCAGCAGCCCGACAAGGGGGGGGTATGGCTACACCTTC.

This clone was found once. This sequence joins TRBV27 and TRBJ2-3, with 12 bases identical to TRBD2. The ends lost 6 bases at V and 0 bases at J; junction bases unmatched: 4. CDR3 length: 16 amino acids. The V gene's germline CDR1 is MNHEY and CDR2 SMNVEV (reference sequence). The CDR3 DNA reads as TGTGCCAGCAGACTAGCGGGGGGCCCTAGCACAGATACGCAGTATTTT. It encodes CASRLAGGPSTDTQYF.

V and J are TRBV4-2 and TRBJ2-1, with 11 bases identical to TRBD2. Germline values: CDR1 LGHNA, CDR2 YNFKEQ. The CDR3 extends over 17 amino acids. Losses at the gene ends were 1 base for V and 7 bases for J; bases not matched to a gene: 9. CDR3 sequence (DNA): TGTGCCAGCAGCCAAGCCATAGCGGGGGGGCCAAAGAATGAGCAGTTCTTC. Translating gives CASSQAIAGGPKNEQFF.

The CDR3 nucleotides are TGTGCCAGCAGGTCTATGAACACTGAAGCTTTCTTT. It yields the protein CASRSMNTEAFF. This chain connects TRBV2 to TRBJ1-1; D is unclear. The length of the CDR3 is 12 residues. CDR1 is SNHLY and CDR2 is FYNNEI in the germline V gene. V gave up 6 bases and J gave up 0 bases, with 5 bases separating them.

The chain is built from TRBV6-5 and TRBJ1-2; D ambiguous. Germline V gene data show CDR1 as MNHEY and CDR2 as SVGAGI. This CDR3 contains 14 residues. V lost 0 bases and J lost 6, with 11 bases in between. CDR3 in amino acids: CASSYSRRGDGYTF. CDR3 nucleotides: TGTGCCAGCAGTTACTCGCGCCGAGGCGATGGCTACACCTTC.

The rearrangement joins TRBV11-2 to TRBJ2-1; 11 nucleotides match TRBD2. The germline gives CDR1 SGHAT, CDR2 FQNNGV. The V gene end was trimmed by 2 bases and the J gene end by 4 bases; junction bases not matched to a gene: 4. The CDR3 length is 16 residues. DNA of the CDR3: TGTGCCAGCAGCTTAAGACTAGCGGGGTTGTACAATGAGCAGTTCTTC. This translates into CASSLRLAGLYNEQFF.

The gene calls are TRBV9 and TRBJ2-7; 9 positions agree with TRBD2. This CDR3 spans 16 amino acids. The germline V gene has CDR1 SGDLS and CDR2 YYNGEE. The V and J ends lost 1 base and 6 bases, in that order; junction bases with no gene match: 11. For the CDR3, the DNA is TGTGCCAGCAGCGTATACCCCTTAGCGGGAGCGGCCGAGCAGTACTTC. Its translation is CASSVYPLAGAAEQYF.

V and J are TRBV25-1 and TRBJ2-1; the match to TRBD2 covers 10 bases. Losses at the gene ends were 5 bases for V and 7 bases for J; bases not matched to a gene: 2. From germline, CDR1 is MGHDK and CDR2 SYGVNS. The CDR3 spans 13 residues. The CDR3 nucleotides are TGTGCCAGCAGTCGACTAGCGGGTAATGAGCAGTTCTTC. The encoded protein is CASSRLAGNEQFF.

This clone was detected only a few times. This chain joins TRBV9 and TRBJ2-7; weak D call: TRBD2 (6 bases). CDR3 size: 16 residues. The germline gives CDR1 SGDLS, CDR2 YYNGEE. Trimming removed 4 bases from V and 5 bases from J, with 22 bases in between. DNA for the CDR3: TGTGCCAGCAGCAAAAGTGACGGGACTCTCCGGGACGAGCAGTACTTC. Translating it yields CASSKSDGTLRDEQYF. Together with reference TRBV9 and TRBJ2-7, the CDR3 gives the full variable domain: DSGVTQTPKHLITATGQRVTLRCSPRSGDLSVYWYQQSLDQGLQFLIQYYNGEERAKGNILERFSAQQFPDLHSELNLSSLELGDSALYFCASSKSDGTLRDEQYFGPGTRLTVT.

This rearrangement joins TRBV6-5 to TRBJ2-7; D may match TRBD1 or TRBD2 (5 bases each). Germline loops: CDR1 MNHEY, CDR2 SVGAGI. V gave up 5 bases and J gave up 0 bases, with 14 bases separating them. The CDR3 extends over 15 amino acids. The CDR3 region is CASSPRGMSSYEQYF. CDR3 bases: TGTGCCAGCAGTCCTCGGGGCATGAGCTCCTACGAGCAGTACTTC.

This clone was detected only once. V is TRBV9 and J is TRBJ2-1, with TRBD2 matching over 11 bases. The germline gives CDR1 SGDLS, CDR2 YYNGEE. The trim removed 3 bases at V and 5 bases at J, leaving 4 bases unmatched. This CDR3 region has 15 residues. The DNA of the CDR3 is TGTGCCAGCAGCGCGGGACTAGCGGTCCACAATGAGCAGTTCTTC. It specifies CASSAGLAVHNEQFF. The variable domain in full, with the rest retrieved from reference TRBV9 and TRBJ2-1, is DSGVTQTPKHLITATGQRVTLRCSPRSGDLSVYWYQQSLDQGLQFLIQYYNGEERAKGNILERFSAQQFPDLHSELNLSSLELGDSALYFCASSAGLAVHNEQFFGPGTRLTVL.

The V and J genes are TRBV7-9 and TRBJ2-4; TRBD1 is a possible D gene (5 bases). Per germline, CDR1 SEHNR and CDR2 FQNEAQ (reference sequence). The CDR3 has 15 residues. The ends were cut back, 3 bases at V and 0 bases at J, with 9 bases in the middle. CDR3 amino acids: CASSFPGLAKNIQYF. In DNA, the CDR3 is TGTGCCAGCAGCTTCCCAGGGCTAGCCAAAAACATTCAGTACTTC.

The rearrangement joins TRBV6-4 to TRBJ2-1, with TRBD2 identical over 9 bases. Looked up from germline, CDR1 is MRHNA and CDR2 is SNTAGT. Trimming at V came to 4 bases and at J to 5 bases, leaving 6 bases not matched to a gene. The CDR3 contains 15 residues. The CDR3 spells CASSVIAGADNEQFF. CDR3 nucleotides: TGTGCCAGCAGTGTTATAGCGGGAGCGGACAATGAGCAGTTCTTC.

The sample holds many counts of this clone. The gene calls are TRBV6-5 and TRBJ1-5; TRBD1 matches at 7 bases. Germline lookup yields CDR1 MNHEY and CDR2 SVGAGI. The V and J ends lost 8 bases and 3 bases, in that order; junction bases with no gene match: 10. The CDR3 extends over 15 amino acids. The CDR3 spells CASSRQGIDNQPQHF. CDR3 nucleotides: TGTGCCAGCTCTCGACAGGGAATCGACAATCAGCCCCAGCATTTT.

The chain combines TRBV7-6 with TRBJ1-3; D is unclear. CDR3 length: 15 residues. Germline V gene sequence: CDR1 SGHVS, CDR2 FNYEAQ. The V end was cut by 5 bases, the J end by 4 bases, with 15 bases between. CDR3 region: CASSVFSPPGNTIYF. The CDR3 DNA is TGTGCCAGCAGCGTATTTTCCCCCCCAGGAAACACCATATATTTT. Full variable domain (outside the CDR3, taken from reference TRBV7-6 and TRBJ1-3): GAGVSQSPRYKVTKRGQDVALRCDPISGHVSLYWYRQALGQGPEFLTYFNYEAQQDKSGLPNDRFSAERPEGSISTLTIQRTEQRDSAMYRCASSVFSPPGNTIYFGEGSWLTVV.

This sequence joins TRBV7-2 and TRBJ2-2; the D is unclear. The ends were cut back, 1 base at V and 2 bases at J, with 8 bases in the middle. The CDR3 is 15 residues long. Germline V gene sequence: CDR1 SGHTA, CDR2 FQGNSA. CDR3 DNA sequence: TGTGCCAGCAGCTTAGGTCCTGCTAACACCGGGGAGCTGTTTTTT. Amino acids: CASSLGPANTGELFF.

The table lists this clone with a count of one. The DNA for the CDR3 is TGTGCCAGTAGTTCTAGCGGGAGTTTCCCATGGAATGAGCAGTTCTTC. This translates into CASSSSGSFPWNEQFF. The chain couples TRBV19 to TRBJ2-1; 10 bases line up with TRBD2. Losses at the gene ends were 5 bases for V and 7 bases for J; bases not matched to a gene: 11. The CDR3 has 16 amino acids. The germline gives CDR1 LNHDA, CDR2 SQIVND (reference sequence). The variable domain in full, completed from reference TRBV19 and TRBJ2-1, reads DGGITQSPKYLFRKEGQNVTLSCEQNLNHDAMYWYRQDPGQGLRLIYYSQIVNDFQKGDIAEGYSVSREKKESFPLTVTSAQKNPTAFYLCASSSSGSFPWNEQFFGPGTRLTVL.

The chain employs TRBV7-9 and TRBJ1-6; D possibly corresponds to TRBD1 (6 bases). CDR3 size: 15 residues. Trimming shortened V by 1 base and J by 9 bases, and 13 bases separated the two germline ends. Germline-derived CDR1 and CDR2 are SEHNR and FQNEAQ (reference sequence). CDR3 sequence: CASSLGAQGGSPLHF. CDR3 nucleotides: TGTGCCAGCAGCTTAGGAGCACAGGGAGGTTCACCCCTCCACTTT. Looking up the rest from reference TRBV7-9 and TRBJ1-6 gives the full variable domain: DTGVSQNPRHKITKRGQNVTFRCDPISEHNRLYWYRQTLGQGPEFLTYFQNEAQLEKSRLLSDRFSAERPKGSFSTLEIQRTEQGDSAMYLCASSLGAQGGSPLHFGNGTRLTVT.

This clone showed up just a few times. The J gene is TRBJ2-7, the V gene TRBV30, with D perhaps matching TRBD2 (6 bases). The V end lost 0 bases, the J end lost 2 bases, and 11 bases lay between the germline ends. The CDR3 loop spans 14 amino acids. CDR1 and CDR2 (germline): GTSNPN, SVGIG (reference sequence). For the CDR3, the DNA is TGTGCCTGGAGTGTACGGGGGATCCCCTACGAGCAGTACTTC. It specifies CAWSVRGIPYEQYF.